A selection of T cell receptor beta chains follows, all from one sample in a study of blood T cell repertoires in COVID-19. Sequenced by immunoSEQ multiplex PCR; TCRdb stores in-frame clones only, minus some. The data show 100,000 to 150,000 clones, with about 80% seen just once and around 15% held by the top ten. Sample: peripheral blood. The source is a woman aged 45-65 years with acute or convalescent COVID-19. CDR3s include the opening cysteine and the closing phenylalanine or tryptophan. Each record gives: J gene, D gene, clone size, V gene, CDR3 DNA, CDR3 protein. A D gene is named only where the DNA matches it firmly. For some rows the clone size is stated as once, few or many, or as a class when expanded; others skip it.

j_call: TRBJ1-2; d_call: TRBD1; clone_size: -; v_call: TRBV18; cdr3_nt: TGTGCCAGCTCACCCGAACAGGGGAACTATGGCTACACCTTC; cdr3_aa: CASSPEQGNYGYTF
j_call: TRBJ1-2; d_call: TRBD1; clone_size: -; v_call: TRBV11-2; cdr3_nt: TGTGCCAGCAGCACCCGGGCCAGGGGGCAGGCTAACTATGGCTACACCTTC; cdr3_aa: CASSTRARGQANYGYTF
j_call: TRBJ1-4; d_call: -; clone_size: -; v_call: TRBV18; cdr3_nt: TGTGCCAGCTCACCAAGGGGAGGAGAAAAACTGTTTTTT; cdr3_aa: CASSPRGGEKLFF
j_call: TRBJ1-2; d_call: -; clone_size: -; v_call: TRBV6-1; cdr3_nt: TGTGCCAGCAGTGAAAGGGACTTTTATGGCTACACCTTC; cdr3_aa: CASSERDFYGYTF
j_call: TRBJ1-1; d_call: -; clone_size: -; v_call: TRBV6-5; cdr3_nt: TGTGCCAGCGGCGGGACGACTGAAGCTTTCTTT; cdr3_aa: CASGGTTEAFF
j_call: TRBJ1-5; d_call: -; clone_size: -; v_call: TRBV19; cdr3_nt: TGTGCCAGTAGTATCCGAGGTGAGAATCAGCCCCAGCATTTT; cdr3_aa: CASSIRGENQPQHF
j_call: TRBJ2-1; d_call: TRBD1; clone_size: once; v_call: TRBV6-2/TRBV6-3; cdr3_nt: TGTGCCAGCAGCAGACGACAGGGGGCTACATACAATGAGCAGTTCTTC; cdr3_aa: CASSRRQGATYNEQFF
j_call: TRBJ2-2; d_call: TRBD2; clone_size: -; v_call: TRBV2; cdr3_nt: TGTGCCAGCCGAGTGGGAGGGATGGCCGGGGAGCTGTTTTTT; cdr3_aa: CASRVGGMAGELFF
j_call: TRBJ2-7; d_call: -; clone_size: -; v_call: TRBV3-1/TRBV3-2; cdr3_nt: TGTGCCAGCAGCCAAACTTGGTACGAGCAGTACTTC; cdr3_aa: CASSQTWYEQYF
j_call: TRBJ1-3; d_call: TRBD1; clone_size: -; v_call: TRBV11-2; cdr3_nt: TGTGCCAGCAGCCCGGACAGGGTCTCTGGAAACACCATATATTTT; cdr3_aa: CASSPDRVSGNTIYF
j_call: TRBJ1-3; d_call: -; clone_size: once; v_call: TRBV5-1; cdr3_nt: TGCGCCAGCAGCTTGGACACCTCTGGAAACACCATATATTTT; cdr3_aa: CASSLDTSGNTIYF
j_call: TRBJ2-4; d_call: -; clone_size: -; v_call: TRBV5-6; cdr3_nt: TGTGCCAGCAGCTCGGGTCTCCTCAAAAACATTCAGTACTTC; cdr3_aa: CASSSGLLKNIQYF
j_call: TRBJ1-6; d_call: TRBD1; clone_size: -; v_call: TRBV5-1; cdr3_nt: TGCGCCAGCAGCGGCGGGACAGCAAATTCACCCCTCCACTTT; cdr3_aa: CASSGGTANSPLHF
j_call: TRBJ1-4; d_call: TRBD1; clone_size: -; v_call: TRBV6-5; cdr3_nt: TGTGCCAGCAGCTTCACAACAGGGGGTGATGAAAAACTGTTTTTT; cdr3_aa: CASSFTTGGDEKLFF
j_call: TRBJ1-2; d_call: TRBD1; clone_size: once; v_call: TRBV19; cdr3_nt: TGTGCCAGTAGCAACAGGGGCGGCTATGGCTACACCTTC; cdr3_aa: CASSNRGGYGYTF
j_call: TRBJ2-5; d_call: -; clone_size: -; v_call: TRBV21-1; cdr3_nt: TGTGCCAGCTGGACTAGCGAACTACAAGAGACCCAGTACTTC; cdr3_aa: CASWTSELQETQYF
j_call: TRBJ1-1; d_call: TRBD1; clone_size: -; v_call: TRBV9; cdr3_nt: TGTGCCAGCAGCGCTTGGACAGGGGGCACTGAAGCTTTCTTT; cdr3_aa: CASSAWTGGTEAFF
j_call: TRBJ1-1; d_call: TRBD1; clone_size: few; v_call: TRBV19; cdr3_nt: TGTGCCAGTAGCTCCGGGACAGGAGAGAACACTGAAGCTTTCTTT; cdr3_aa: CASSSGTGENTEAFF
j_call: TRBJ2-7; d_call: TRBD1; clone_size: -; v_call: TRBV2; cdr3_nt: TGTGCCAGCAGTGTCCAGGGGGCGAACGAGCAGTACTTC; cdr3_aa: CASSVQGANEQYF
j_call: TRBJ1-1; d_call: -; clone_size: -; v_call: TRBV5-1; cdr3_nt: TGCGCCAGCAGCGATGGATCAGGGATAGTGGGGGAAGCTTTCTTT; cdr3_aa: CASSDGSGIVGEAFF
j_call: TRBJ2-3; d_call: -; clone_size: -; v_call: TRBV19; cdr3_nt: TGTGCCAGTAGTATCCCCGCAGGGCCAGGCCACACAGATACGCAGTATTTT; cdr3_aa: CASSIPAGPGHTDTQYF
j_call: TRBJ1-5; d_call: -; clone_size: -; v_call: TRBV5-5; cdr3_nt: TGTGCCAGCAGCTTACAGGGTAACAATCAGCCCCAGCATTTT; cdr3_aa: CASSLQGNNQPQHF
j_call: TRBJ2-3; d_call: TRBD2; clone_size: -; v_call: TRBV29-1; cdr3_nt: TGCAGCGTTGGTAAGACTAGCGGGGGGGCATCAGATACGCAGTATTTT; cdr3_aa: CSVGKTSGGASDTQYF
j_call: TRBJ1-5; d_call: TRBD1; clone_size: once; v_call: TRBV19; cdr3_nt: TGTGCCAGTTCCGGGACAGACTATAGCAATCAGCCCCAGCATTTT; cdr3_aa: CASSGTDYSNQPQHF
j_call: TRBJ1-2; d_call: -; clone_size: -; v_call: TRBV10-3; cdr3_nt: TGTGCCATCACCCGAGGGGGGGGCGAGGACTATGGCTACACCTTC; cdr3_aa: CAITRGGGEDYGYTF
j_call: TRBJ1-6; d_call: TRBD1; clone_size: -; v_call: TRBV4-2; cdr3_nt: TGTGCCAGCAGCCAAACGGGACAGGGAAACTCACCCCTCCACTTT; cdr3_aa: CASSQTGQGNSPLHF
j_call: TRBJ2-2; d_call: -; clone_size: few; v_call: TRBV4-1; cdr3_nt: TGCGCCAGCAGCCAAAGGGGCTCGAACACCGGGGAGCTGTTTTTT; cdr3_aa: CASSQRGSNTGELFF
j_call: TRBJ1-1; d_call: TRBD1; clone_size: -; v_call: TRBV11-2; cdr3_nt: TGTGCCAGCAGCTTAGGCAGTCAGGGGGCCTCTGAAGCTTTCTTT; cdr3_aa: CASSLGSQGASEAFF
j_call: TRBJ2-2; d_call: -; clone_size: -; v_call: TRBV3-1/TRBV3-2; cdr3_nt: TGTGCCAGCAGCCAAGATAGAGACTATCCGAACACCGGGGAGCTGTTTTTT; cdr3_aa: CASSQDRDYPNTGELFF
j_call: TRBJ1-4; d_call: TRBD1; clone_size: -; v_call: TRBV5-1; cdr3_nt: TGCGCCAGCAGCTCGGGACAGCAAAATGAAAAACTGTTTTTT; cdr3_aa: CASSSGQQNEKLFF
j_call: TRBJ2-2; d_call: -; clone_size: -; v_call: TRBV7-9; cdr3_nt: TGTGCCAGCAGCTTACGGAGGAACACCGGGGAGCTGTTTTTT; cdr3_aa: CASSLRRNTGELFF
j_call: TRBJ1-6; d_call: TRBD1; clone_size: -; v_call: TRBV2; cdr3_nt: TGTGCCAGCAGCCGGGACAGTTCTTCACCCCTCCACTTT; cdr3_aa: CASSRDSSSPLHF
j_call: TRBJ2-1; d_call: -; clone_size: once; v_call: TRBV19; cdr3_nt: TGTGCCAGTAGTTTGGACTCAGCCTACAATGAGCAGTTCTTC; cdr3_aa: CASSLDSAYNEQFF
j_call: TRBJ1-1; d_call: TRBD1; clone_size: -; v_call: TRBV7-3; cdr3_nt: TGTGCCAGCAGCTTAACGGCCAGGGGGGACACTGAAGCTTTCTTT; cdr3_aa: CASSLTARGDTEAFF
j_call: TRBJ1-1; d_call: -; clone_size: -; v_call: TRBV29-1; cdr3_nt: TGCAGCGTACGCGAGGGTGTAGGGAACACTGAAGCTTTCTTT; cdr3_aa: CSVREGVGNTEAFF
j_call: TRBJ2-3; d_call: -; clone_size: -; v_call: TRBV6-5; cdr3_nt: TGTGCCAGCAGTTCTCGACTAGAGACCACAGATACGCAGTATTTT; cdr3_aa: CASSSRLETTDTQYF
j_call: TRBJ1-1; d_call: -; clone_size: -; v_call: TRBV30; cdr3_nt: TGTGCCTGGACCCTTTTGGGGGCAGCTAAGAACACTGAAGCTTTCTTT; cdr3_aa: CAWTLLGAAKNTEAFF
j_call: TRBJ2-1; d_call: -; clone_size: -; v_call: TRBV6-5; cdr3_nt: TGTGCCAGCAGGGCAGGGCCTGAGCAGTTCTTC; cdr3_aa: CASRAGPEQFF
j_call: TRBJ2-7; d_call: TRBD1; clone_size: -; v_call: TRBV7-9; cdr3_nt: TGTGCCAGCAGCTTAGCCGGACAGGGGAGAGACGAGCAGTACTTC; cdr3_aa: CASSLAGQGRDEQYF
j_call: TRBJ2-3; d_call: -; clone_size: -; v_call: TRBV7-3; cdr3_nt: TGTGCCAGCAGCTTAAGAGCCCCAGCGGCAGATACGCAGTATTTT; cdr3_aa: CASSLRAPAADTQYF
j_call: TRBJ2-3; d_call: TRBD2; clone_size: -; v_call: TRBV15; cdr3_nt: TGTGCCACCAGCAGAGCGCCGGGACTAGCGATAGATACGCAGTATTTT; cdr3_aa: CATSRAPGLAIDTQYF
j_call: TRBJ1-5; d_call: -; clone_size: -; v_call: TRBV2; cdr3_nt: TGTGCCAGCAGTTTACAGGGTGACGGGCAGCCCCAGCATTTT; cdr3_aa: CASSLQGDGQPQHF
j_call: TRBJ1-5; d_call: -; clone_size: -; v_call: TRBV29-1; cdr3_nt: TGCAGCGTTGGAAGCGGGGTTAGCAATCAGCCCCAGCATTTT; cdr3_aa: CSVGSGVSNQPQHF
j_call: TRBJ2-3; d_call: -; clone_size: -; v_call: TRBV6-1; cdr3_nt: TGTGCCAGCAGTGAATGGGACTCATACACAGATACGCAGTATTTT; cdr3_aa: CASSEWDSYTDTQYF
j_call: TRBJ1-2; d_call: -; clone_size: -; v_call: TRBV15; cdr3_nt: TGTGCCACCAGCTCAGGAAGGGAGTTCGGCTACACCTTC; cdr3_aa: CATSSGREFGYTF
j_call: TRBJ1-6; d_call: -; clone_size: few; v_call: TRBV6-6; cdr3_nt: TGTGCCAGCAAGGGATTGGGTCGGGGTTATAATTCACCCCTCCACTTT; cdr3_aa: CASKGLGRGYNSPLHF
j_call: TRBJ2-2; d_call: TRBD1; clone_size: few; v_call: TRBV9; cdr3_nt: TGTGCCAGCAGCGTGGGACAGGGGACCGGGGAGCTGTTTTTT; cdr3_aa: CASSVGQGTGELFF
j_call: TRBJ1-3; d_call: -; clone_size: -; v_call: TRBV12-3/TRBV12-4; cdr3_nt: TGTGCCAGCAGTTTATCAGGGAACACCATATATTTT; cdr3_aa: CASSLSGNTIYF
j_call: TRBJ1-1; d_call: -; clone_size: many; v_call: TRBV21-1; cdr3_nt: TGTGCCAGCAGCAAAAATAGGGGAGGGCGGAACACTGAAGCTTTCTTT; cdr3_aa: CASSKNRGGRNTEAFF
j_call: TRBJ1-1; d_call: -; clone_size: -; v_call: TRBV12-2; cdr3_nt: TGTGCAAGTCGCTCTTCTTCGGGGACAGCTGCCACTGAAGCTTTCTTT; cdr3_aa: CASRSSSGTAATEAFF